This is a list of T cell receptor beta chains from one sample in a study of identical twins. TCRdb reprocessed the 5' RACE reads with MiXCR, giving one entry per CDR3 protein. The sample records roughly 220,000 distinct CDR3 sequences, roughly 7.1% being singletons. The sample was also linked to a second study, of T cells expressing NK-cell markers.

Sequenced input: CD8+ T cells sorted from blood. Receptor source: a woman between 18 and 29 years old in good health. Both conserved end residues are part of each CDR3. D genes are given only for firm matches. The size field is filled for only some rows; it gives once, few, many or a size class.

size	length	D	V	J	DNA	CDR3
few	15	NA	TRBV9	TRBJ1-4	TGTGCCAGCAGCGCGGAAGGTAATTTCAATGAAAAACTGTTTTTT	CASSAEGNFNEKLFF
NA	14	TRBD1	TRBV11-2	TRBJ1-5	TGTGCCAGCAGCGAGGGACAGGGCCATCAGCCCCAGCATTTT	CASSEGQGHQPQHF
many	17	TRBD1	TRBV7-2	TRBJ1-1	TGTGCCAGCAGCTCCCACTGGAAGACAGGGTACGACACTGAAGCTTTCTTT	CASSSHWKTGYDTEAFF
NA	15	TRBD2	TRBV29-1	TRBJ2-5	TGCAGCGCCGGACCGTCCGGGGAGCGGGGGGAGACCCAGTACTTC	CSAGPSGERGETQYF
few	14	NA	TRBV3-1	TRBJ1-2	TGTGCCAGCAGCCAAGTGAGGACAGTCTATGGCTACACCTTC	CASSQVRTVYGYTF
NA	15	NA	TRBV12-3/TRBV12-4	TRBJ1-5	TGTGCCAGCAGTTTGTATGGGGGTCGTGCTCAGCCCCAGCATTTT	CASSLYGGRAQPQHF
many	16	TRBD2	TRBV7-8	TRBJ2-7	TGTGCCAGCAGCTCAGAGGGGACTAGCGGATCCTACGAGCAGTACTTC	CASSSEGTSGSYEQYF
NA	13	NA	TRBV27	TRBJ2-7	TGTGCCAGCAGGGGCTACGGGACCTACGAGCAGTACTTC	CASRGYGTYEQYF
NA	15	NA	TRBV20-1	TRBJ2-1	TGCAGTGCTAGAGCCGGGGCACTAGATAACAATGAGCAGTTCTTC	CSARAGALDNNEQFF
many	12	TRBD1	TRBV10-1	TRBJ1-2	TGCGCCAGACGGGACAGGGGTGATGGCTACACCTTC	CARRDRGDGYTF
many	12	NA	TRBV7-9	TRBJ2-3	TGTGCCAGCAGCTGGGTCTCAGATACGCAGTATTTT	CASSWVSDTQYF
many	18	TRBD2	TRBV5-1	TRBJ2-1	TGCGCCAGCAGCTTGGACCCCATACTAGCGGGAGGGCCTAGTGAGCAGTTCTTC	CASSLDPILAGGPSEQFF
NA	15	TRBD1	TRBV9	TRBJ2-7	TGTGCCAGCAGGACAGGGCAGAAGAGTATCTACGAGCAGTACTTC	CASRTGQKSIYEQYF
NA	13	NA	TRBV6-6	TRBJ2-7	TGTGCCACCAGTTACCGCGACGGCTACGAGCAGTACTTC	CATSYRDGYEQYF
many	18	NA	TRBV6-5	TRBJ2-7	TGTGCCAGCAGTTCGGGGCGAAAAATTCTAGAGGGGGTCTACGAGCAGTACTTC	CASSSGRKILEGVYEQYF
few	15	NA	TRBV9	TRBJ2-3	TGTGCCAGCAGCGCCCCCGTGGATTTCTCGGATACGCAGTATTTT	CASSAPVDFSDTQYF
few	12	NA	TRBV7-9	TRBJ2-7	TGTGCCAGCAGCTTAGCCAGGAACGAGCAGTACTTC	CASSLARNEQYF
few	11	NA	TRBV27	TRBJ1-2	TGTGCCAGCAGGCACAGGGATGGCTACACCTTC	CASRHRDGYTF
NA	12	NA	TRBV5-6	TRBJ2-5	TGTGCCAGCAGCTTGGCCACCGGGACCCAGTACTTC	CASSLATGTQYF
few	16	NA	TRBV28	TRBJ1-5	TGTGCCAGCAGGGCAATAGAAGGGACGTTAAGAGAGCCCCAGCATTTT	CASRAIEGTLREPQHF
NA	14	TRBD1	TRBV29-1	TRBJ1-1	TGCAGCGTTGACCCTGGGACAGGACACACTGAAGCTTTCTTT	CSVDPGTGHTEAFF
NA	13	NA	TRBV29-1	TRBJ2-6	TGCAGCGTTGAAGATCCGGGGGCCAACGTCCTGACTTTC	CSVEDPGANVLTF
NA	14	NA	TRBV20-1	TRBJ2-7	TGCAGTGCTAGAATATCAGGGTCCGCCTACGAGCAGTACTTC	CSARISGSAYEQYF
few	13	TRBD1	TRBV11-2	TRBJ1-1	TGTGCCACCGGGACAGGGCTATACACTGAAGCTTTCTTT	CATGTGLYTEAFF
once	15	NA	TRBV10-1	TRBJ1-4	TGCGCCAGCAGTGAGGGGACTTCCTCGGTAGAAAAACTGTTTTTT	CASSEGTSSVEKLFF
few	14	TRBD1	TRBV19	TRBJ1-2	TGTGCCAGTAGTCCAACGCAGGGGGACTATGGCTACACCTTC	CASSPTQGDYGYTF
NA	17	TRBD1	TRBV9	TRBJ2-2	TGTGCCAGCAGCCATTCGCCGGGACAGGGAAACACCGGGGAGCTGTTTTTT	CASSHSPGQGNTGELFF
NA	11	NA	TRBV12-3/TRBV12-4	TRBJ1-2	TGTGCCAGCACTCGATCATTTGGCTACACCTTC	CASTRSFGYTF
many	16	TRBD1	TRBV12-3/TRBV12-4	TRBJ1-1	TGTGCCAGCACCAAGGACGGGACAGGGTGGGGTACTGAAGCTTTCTTT	CASTKDGTGWGTEAFF
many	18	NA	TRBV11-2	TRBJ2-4	TGTGCCAGCAGCTTAGTAGGGCCGAGGGGAACGGCCAAAAACATTCAGTACTTC	CASSLVGPRGTAKNIQYF
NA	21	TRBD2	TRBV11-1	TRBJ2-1	TGTGCCAGCAGCTTAGAGGGGAAATCCCCAATAGCGGGAGGACCTAACGATGAGCAGTTCTTC	CASSLEGKSPIAGGPNDEQFF
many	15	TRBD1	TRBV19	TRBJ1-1	TGTGCCAGTAGTCTACCGGACAGGGGTGAGACTGAAGCTTTCTTT	CASSLPDRGETEAFF
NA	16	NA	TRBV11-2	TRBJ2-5	TGTGCCAGCAGCCCTATTGACAGTCCCCGCCAAGAGACCCAGTACTTC	CASSPIDSPRQETQYF
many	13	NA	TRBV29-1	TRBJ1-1	TGCAGCGCAGACGGGGGGGCGACCACTGAAGCTTTCTTT	CSADGGATTEAFF
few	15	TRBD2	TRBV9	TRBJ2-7	TGTGCCAGCAGCGTTAGCGGGAGTTCTACCTACGAGCAGTACTTC	CASSVSGSSTYEQYF
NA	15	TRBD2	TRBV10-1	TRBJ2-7	TGCGCCAGCAGTGAGTCGAGCGGGGGGGCCGGAGAGCAGTACTTC	CASSESSGGAGEQYF
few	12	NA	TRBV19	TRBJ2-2	TGTGCCAGTAGGGTGTACACCGGGGAGCTGTTTTTT	CASRVYTGELFF
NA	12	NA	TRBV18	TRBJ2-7	TGTGCCAGCTCACGCCCTGGGGGCGAGCAGTACTTC	CASSRPGGEQYF
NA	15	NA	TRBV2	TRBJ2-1	TGTGCCTATAGCGGTAACGCTATTGAGGCAAATGAGCAGTTCTTC	CAYSGNAIEANEQFF
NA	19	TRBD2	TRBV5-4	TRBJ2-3	TGTGCCAGCAGCTTCCCCGAAGGGGTAGCGGGGGGGAGCACAGATACGCAGTATTTT	CASSFPEGVAGGSTDTQYF
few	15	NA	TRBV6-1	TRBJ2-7	TGTGCCAGCAGCCCGACGGACCCGATTTACTACGAGCAGTACTTC	CASSPTDPIYYEQYF
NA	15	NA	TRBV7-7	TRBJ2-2	TGTGCCAGCAGCTTAGGGGGGACTGGGACCGGGGAGCTGTTTTTT	CASSLGGTGTGELFF
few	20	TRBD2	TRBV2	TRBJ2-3	TGTGCCAGCAGCGGGGATTTTAGCGGGGGTGAATCCCCGGCCGCAGATACGCAGTATTTT	CASSGDFSGGESPAADTQYF
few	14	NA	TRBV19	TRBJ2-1	TGTGCGAGTGGGACGGGAGAAACCTACAATGAGCAGTTCTTC	CASGTGETYNEQFF
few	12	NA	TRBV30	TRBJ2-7	TGTGCCTGGAGCCGCGGGGCCTACGAGCAGTACTTC	CAWSRGAYEQYF
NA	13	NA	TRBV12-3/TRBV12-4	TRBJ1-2	TGTGCCAGCAGCCTCGGACCTTTCTATGGCTACACCTTC	CASSLGPFYGYTF